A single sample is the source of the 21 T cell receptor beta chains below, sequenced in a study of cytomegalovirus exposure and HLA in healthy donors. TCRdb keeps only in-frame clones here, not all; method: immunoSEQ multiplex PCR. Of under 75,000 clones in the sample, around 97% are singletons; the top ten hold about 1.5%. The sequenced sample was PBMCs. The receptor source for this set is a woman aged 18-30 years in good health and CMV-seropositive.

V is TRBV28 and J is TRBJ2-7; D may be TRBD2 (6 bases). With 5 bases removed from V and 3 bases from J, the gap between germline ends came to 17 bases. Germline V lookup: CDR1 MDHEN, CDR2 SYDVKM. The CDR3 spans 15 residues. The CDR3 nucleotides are TGTGCCAGCAGTACCCCCGGGGGAACCTACTACGAGCAGTACTTC. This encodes CASSTPGGTYYEQYF.

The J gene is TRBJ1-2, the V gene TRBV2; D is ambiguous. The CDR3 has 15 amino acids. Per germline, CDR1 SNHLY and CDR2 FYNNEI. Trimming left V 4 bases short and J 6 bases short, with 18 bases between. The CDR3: CASSARGSGHHGYTF. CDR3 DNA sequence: TGTGCCAGCAGTGCGCGGGGTTCGGGCCATCATGGCTACACCTTC.

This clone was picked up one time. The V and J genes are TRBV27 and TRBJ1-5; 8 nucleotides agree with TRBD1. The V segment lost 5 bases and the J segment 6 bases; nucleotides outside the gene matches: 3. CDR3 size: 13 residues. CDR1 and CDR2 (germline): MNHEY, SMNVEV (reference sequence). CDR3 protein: CASSPDRGQPQHF. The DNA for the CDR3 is TGTGCCAGCAGTCCAGACAGGGGTCAGCCCCAGCATTTT.

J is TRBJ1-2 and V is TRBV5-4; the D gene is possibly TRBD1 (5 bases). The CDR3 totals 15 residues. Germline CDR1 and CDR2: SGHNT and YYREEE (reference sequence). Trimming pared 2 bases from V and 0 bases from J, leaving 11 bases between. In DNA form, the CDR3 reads TGTGCCAGCAGCTTAGGGGCCTTAGCTAACTATGGCTACACCTTC. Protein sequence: CASSLGALANYGYTF.

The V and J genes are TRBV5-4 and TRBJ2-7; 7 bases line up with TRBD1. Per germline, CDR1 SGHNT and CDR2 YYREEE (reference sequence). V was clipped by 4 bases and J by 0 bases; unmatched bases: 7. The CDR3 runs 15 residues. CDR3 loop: CASSPGTAASYEQYF. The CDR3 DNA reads TGTGCCAGCAGCCCGGGGACAGCCGCCTCCTACGAGCAGTACTTC.

The CDR3 loop is CSAGGLDTQYF. CDR3 bases: TGCAGCGCCGGCGGTTTAGATACGCAGTATTTT. The chain combines TRBV29-1 with TRBJ2-3; D remains unclear. Germline CDR1 SQVTM, CDR2 ANQGSEA. The ends were cut back, 7 bases at V and 5 bases at J, with 10 bases in the middle. The CDR3 totals 11 residues.

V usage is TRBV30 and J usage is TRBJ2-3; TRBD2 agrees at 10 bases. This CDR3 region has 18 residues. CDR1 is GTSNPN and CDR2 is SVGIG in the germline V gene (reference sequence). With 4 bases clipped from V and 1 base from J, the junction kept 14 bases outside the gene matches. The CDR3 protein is CAWTRKSSGRIGTDTQYF. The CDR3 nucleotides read TGTGCCTGGACCCGAAAGTCTAGCGGGAGAATCGGCACAGATACGCAGTATTTT.

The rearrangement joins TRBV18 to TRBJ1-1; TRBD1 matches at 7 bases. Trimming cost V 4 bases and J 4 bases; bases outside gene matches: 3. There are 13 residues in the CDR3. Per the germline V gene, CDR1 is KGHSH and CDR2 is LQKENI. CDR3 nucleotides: TGTGCCAGCTCACAAGGGGACAGCACTGAAGCTTTCTTT. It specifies CASSQGDSTEAFF.

CDR3 DNA sequence: TGTGCCAGCAGTTTGCGGACAACTGAGCAGTTCTTC. The encoded protein is CASSLRTTEQFF. The chain recombines TRBV28 with TRBJ2-1; the D gene is possibly TRBD1 (5 bases). This CDR3 contains 12 residues. Germline assignment: CDR1 MDHEN and CDR2 SYDVKM. V lost 3 bases to trimming and J lost 9 bases, with 9 bases between them.

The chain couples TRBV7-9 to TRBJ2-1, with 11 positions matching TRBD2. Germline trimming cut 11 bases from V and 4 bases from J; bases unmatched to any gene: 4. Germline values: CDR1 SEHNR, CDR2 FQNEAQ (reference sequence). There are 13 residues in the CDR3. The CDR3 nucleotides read TGTGCCCCGGGACTAGCGGAATACAATGAGCAGTTCTTC. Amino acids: CAPGLAEYNEQFF.

CDR3 loop: CASSYITGELFF. CDR3 DNA sequence: TGTGCCAGCAGTTATATCACCGGGGAGCTGTTTTTT. The V gene is TRBV6-6, the J gene TRBJ2-2; D is unresolved. Germline CDR1 is MNHNY and CDR2 is SVGAGI (reference sequence). V was trimmed by 3 bases and J by 4 bases, leaving 3 bases between them. The CDR3 is 12 amino acids.

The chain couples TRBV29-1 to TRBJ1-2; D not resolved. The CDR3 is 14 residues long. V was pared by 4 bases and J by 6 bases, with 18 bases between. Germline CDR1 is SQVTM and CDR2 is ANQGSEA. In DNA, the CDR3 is TGCAGCGTTGTTTACGACATCACGAGGGATGGCTACACCTTC. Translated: CSVVYDITRDGYTF.

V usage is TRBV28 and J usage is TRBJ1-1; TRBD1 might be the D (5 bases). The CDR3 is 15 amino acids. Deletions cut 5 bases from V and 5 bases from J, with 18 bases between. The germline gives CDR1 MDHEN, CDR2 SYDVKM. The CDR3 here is CASSNPVQGETEAFF. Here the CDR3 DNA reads TGTGCCAGCAGTAATCCCGTTCAGGGTGAAACTGAAGCTTTCTTT.

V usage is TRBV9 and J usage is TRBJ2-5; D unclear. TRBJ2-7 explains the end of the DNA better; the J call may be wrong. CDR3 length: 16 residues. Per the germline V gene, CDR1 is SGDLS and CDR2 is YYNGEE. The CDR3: CASSTRPGVTSYEQYF. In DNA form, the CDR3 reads TGTGCCAGCAGCACCCGGCCAGGCGTTACCTCCTACGAGCAGTACTTC.

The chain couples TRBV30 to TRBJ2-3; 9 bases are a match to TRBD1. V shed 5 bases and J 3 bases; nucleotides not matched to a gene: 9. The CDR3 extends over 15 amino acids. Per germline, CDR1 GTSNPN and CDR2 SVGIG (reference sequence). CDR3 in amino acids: CAWDRTGDRTDTQYF. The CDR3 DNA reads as TGTGCCTGGGATAGGACAGGGGATAGGACAGATACGCAGTATTTT.

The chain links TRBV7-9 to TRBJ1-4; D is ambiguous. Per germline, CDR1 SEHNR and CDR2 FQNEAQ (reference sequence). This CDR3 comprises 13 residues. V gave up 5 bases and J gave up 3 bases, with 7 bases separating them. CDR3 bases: TGTGCCAGCAGCCCCCCAGCTAATGAAAAACTGTTTTTT. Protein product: CASSPPANEKLFF.

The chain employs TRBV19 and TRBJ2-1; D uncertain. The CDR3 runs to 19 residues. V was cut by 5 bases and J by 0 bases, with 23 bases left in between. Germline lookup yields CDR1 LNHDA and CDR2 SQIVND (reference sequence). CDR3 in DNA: TGTGCCAGTAGTTTGGAGACCCCTCATTACTCTAGCTCCTACAATGAGCAGTTCTTC. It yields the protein CASSLETPHYSSSYNEQFF.

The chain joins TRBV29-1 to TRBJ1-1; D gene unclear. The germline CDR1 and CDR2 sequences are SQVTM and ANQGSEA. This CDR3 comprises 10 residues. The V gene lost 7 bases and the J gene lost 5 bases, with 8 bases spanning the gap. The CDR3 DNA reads TGCAGCGCTGGAGGTACTGAAGCTTTCTTT. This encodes CSAGGTEAFF.

CDR3 residues: CASSEYRWTSGEWETQYF. As DNA, the CDR3 is TGTGCCAGCAGTGAATATAGATGGACTAGCGGGGAGTGGGAGACCCAGTACTTC. The chain joins TRBV25-1 to TRBJ2-5, with 12 nucleotides matching TRBD2. With 0 bases clipped from V and 5 bases from J, the junction kept 10 bases outside the gene matches. Germline loops: CDR1 MGHDK, CDR2 SYGVNS. The CDR3 runs to 18 residues.

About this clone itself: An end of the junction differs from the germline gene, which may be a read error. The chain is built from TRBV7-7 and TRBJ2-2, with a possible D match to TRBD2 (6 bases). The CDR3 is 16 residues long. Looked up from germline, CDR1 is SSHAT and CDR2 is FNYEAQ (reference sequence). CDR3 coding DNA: TGTGCTAGCAGCTTATCCCTGACTAGATTCCCCGGGGAGCTGTTTTTT. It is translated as CASSLSLTRFPGELFF.

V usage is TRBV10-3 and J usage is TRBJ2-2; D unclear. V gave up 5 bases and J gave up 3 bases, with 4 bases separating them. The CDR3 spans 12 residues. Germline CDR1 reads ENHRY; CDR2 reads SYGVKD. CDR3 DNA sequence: TGTGCCATCAGTCAGGACACCGGGGAGCTGTTTTTT. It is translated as CAISQDTGELFF.